Presented here are 9 T cell receptor beta chains from one specimen sequenced in a study of T cell repertoires in cytomegalovirus infection. Each CDR3 protein gets one entry after TCRdb re-called the reads with MiXCR. The sample records 700,000 to 850,000 distinct CDR3 sequences, 32% being singletons. These receptors' targets are unknown. The sample in question was cultured CD8+ T cells from PBMCs, obtained from culture after CMV antigen stimulation. These receptors originate from a human donor in good health (CMV status not recorded). Some clones in this sample may be carry-over from other donors' samples.

The genes are TRBV12-3 or TRBV12-4 and TRBJ2-2; 12 nucleotides match TRBD2. The CDR3 extends over 16 amino acids. V shed 11 bases and J 4 bases; nucleotides not matched to a gene: 11. Here the CDR3 reads CAGQGLAGGPTGELFF. The CDR3 DNA reads TGTGCCGGCCAAGGTCTAGCGGGGGGGCCCACCGGGGAGCTGTTTTTT.

This chain joins TRBV10-3 and TRBJ2-7; possibly TRBD1 for D (6 bases). CDR3 length equals 14 residues. The ends were cut back, 5 bases at V and 4 bases at J, with 15 bases in the middle. The V gene's germline CDR1 is ENHRY and CDR2 SYGVKD. CDR3 bases: TGTGCCATCAGTTCGTCAGGGGCAAATTACGAGCAGTACGTC. Its translation: CAISSSGANYEQYV.

Note on this clonotype: This may be a read error: a much more frequent sequence differs by one nucleotide. This rearrangement joins TRBV7-8 to TRBJ1-2, with D maybe TRBD1 (6 bases). The germline gives CDR1 SGHVS, CDR2 FQNEAQ. V was clipped by 4 bases and J by 9 bases, with 24 bases between them. CDR3 length: 16 residues. The CDR3 reads CASSSLGQGYAECYTF. In DNA form, the CDR3 reads TGTGCCAGCAGCTCCCTAGGGCAGGGGTATGCGGAGTGCTACACCTTC.

Only a few counts were recorded for this clonotype. This chain joins TRBV9 and TRBJ2-1; TRBD1 aligns across 7 bases. Per germline, CDR1 SGDLS and CDR2 YYNGEE. This CDR3 has 14 residues. V lost 4 bases to trimming and J lost 3 bases; unmatched junction nucleotides: 4. The chain's CDR3 is CASSPRTGYNEQFF. Here the CDR3 DNA reads TGTGCCAGCAGCCCTCGGACAGGCTACAATGAGCAGTTCTTC.

The V and J genes are TRBV28 and TRBJ2-2; D possibly corresponds to TRBD1 (5 bases). Deletions cut 8 bases from V and 5 bases from J, with 15 bases between. Germline lookup yields CDR1 MDHEN and CDR2 SYDVKM. The CDR3 length is 14 residues. CDR3 bases: TGTGCCAGCCGCGACAGACTCACAACCGGGGAGCTGTTTTTT. It translates to CASRDRLTTGELFF.

The rearrangement uses TRBV12-3 or TRBV12-4 and TRBJ2-1; 11 bases match TRBD2. Trimming removed 7 bases from V and 6 bases from J; junction bases left unmatched: 8. CDR3 length: 15 amino acids. The CDR3 here is CASTSSGGPVNEQFF. In DNA, the CDR3 is TGTGCCAGCACCTCTAGCGGGGGGCCTGTCAATGAGCAGTTCTTC.

There are a few counts of this clonotype. The V and J genes are TRBV14 and TRBJ2-7, with a tentative D call TRBD2 (5 bases). This CDR3 comprises 15 residues. The ends were cut back, 0 bases at V and 3 bases at J, with 12 bases in the middle. Germline CDR1 reads SGHDN; CDR2 reads FVKESK. The CDR3, as DNA: TGTGCCAGCAGCCAAGAACTGGGAGCGAGCTACGAGCAGTACTTC. It translates to CASSQELGASYEQYF.

The rearrangement uses TRBV7-4 and TRBJ2-3, with no clear D. Trimming stripped 3 bases from V and 11 bases from J, with 18 bases between. This CDR3 region has 14 residues. CDR1 is SGHVT, CDR2 SQSDAQ, per germline. CDR3 DNA: TGTGCCAGCAGCTTGGTGTTTGTGGCGATAGAGCAGTATTTT. Its protein is CASSLVFVAIEQYF.

The rearrangement links TRBV19 to TRBJ1-2, with D tentatively TRBD1 (6 bases). This CDR3 has 13 residues. Trimming stripped 5 bases from V and 7 bases from J, with 14 bases between. CDR1 is LNHDA and CDR2 is SQIVND in the germline V gene (reference sequence). The DNA of the CDR3 is TGTGCCAGTAGTCTACTGGGGGGGCCTGGCTACACCTTC. Translation gives CASSLLGGPGYTF.